The present TCR beta chain was sequenced within a study of cytomegalovirus exposure and HLA in healthy donors. A multiplex PCR was run with 60 Vbeta primers and 13 Jbeta primers. Profiling relied on immunoSEQ multiplex PCR, and the TCRdb table lists in-frame clones only, not all of them. The sample lists 100,000 to 150,000 clones; 65% to 75% were seen once. V was shortened by 8 bases and J by 7 bases, with 11 bases between the two germline ends. Germline CDR1 and CDR2: SGHTA and FQGNSA. The CDR3 loop spans 11 amino acids. The rearrangement joins TRBV7-2 to TRBJ1-1; no reliable D call. Sequencing was done on a sample of PBMCs. This TCR was recovered from a middle-aged man in good health and CMV-seropositive. Here the CDR3 DNA reads TGTGCCAGCCACGCCGCGGGTGAAGCTTTCTTT. It encodes CASHAAGEAFF. Supplemented by reference TRBV7-2 and TRBJ1-1, the full variable domain reads GAGVSQSPSNKVTEKGKDVELRCDPISGHTALYWYRQSLGQGLEFLIYFQGNSAPDKSGLPSDRFSAERTGGSVSTLTIQRTQQEDSAVYLCASHAAGEAFFGQGTRLTVV.